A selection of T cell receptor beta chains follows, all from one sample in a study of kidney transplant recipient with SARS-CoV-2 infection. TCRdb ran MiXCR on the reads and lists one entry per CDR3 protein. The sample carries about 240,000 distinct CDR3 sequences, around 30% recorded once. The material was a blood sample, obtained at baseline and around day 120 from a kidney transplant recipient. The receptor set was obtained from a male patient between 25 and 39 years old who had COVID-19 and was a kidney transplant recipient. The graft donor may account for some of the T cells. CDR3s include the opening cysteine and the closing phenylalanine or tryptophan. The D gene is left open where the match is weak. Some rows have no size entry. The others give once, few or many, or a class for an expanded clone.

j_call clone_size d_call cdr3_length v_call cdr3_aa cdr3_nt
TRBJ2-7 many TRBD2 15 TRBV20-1 CSARGLAGRLYEQYF TGCAGTGCTAGAGGCCTAGCGGGAAGACTTTACGAGCAGTACTTC
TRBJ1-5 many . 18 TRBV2 CASSLNNPGTTPNQPQHF TGTGCCAGCAGTCTGAACAATCCCGGGACAACCCCAAATCAGCCCCAGCATTTT
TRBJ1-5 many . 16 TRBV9 CASSVRGPRTNQPQHF TGTGCCAGCAGCGTAAGGGGCCCTAGAACAAATCAGCCCCAGCATTTT
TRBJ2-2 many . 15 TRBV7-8 CASSLDGRVVGELFF TGTGCCAGCAGCTTAGACGGCAGGGTGGTCGGGGAGCTGTTTTTT
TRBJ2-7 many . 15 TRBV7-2 CASSLDATAAYEQYF TGTGCCAGCAGCTTAGACGCGACTGCCGCCTACGAGCAGTACTTC
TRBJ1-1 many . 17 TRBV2 CASRWDRWGSRNTEAFF TGTGCCAGCAGGTGGGATCGCTGGGGCAGCAGGAACACTGAAGCTTTCTTT
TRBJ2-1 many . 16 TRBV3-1 CASSANLAEPYNEQFF TGTGCCAGCAGCGCAAACCTGGCGGAGCCCTACAATGAGCAGTTCTTC
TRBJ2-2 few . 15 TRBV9 CASSVQVGATGELFF TGTGCCAGCAGCGTTCAGGTCGGAGCGACCGGGGAGCTGTTTTTT
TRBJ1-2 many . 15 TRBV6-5 CASTAEAGALYGYTF TGTGCCAGCACCGCAGAGGCAGGGGCCCTCTATGGCTACACCTTC
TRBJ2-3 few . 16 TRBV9 CASSVEGSGTTDTQYF TGTGCCAGCAGCGTAGAGGGTAGCGGAACCACAGATACGCAGTATTTT
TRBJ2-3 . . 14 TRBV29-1 CSVGSQLSTDTQYF TGCAGCGTTGGTTCCCAGCTAAGCACAGATACGCAGTATTTT
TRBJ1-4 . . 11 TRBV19 CASSGGERLFF TGTGCCAGTAGTGGGGGGGAAAGACTGTTTTTT
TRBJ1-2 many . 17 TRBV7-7 CASSRGTKCRKTYGYTF TGTGCCAGCAGCAGAGGTACTAAGTGCCGAAAGACCTATGGCTACACCTTC
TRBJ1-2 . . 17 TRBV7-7 CASSVKIKCRKTYGYTF TGTGCCAGCAGCGTCAAAATTAAGTGCCGAAAGACCTATGGCTACACCTTC
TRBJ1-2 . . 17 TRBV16 CASSQDLVVRKTFGYTF TGTGCCAGCAGCCAAGATTTGGTCGTTAGAAAGACCTTTGGCTACACCTTC
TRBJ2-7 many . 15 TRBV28 CASSQARGGDYEQYF TGTGCCAGCAGCCAGGCCAGGGGAGGCGACTACGAGCAGTACTTC
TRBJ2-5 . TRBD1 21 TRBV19 CASSIKAQIGDRGKDRETQYF TGTGCCAGTAGTATCAAGGCCCAGATAGGGGACAGGGGAAAGGATAGGGAGACCCAGTACTTC
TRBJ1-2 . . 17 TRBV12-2 CASRFMKTPRKTYGYTF TGTGCAAGTCGCTTTATGAAGACTCCACGAAAGACCTATGGCTACACCTTC
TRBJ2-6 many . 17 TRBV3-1 CASSPGKWGSGANVLTF TGTGCCAGCAGCCCGGGGAAATGGGGCTCTGGGGCCAACGTCCTGACTTTC
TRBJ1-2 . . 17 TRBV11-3 CASSVCSDLGRTYGYTF TGTGCCAGCAGCGTTTGTAGCGATCTCGGAAGGACCTATGGCTACACCTTC
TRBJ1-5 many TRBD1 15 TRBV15 CATSRDHSGGQPQHF TGTGCCACCAGCAGAGATCACTCAGGGGGTCAGCCCCAGCATTTT
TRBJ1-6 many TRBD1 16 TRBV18 CASSPPPGQGSSPLHF TGTGCCAGCTCACCGCCGCCGGGACAGGGTAGTTCACCCCTCCACTTT
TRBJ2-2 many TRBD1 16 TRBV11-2 CASSPRTGDVTGELFF TGTGCCAGCAGCCCGAGGACAGGGGACGTAACCGGGGAGCTGTTTTTT
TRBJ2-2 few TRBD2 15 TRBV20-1 CSARVLAGDTGELFF TGCAGTGCTAGAGTCCTAGCGGGGGACACCGGGGAGCTGTTTTTT
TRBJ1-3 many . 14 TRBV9 CASSVEGDGNTIYF TGTGCCAGCAGCGTCGAAGGGGATGGAAACACCATATATTTT
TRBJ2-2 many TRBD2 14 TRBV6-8 CASAWTSPIEELFF TGTGCCAGCGCATGGACTAGTCCGATCGAGGAGCTGTTTTTT
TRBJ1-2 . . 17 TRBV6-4 CASSIQDSHGKTYGYTF TGTGCCAGCAGTATCCAGGACTCACACGGAAAGACCTATGGCTACACCTTC
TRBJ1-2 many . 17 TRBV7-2 CASSSDIRDGKTYGYTF TGTGCCAGCAGCTCTGATATCAGAGACGGAAAGACCTATGGCTACACCTTC
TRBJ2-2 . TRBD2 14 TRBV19 CASSGRKSTGELFF TGTGCCAGTAGCGGGAGGAAGAGCACCGGGGAGCTGTTTTTT
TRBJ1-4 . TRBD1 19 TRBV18 CASSPRNPGQGLSNEKLFF TGTGCCAGCTCACCACGCAACCCGGGACAGGGGCTCTCTAATGAAAAACTGTTTTTT
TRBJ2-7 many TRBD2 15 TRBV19 CASSLRAGGSYEQYF TGTGCCAGTAGTCTTAGAGCGGGAGGTTCCTACGAGCAGTACTTC
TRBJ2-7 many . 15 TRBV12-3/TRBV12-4 CASSPLGRGYDEQYF TGTGCCAGCAGTCCCCTGGGAAGGGGGTACGACGAGCAGTACTTC
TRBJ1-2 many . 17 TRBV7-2 CASSLRSRDGKTYGYTF TGTGCCAGCAGCCTACGCAGCAGAGACGGAAAGACCTATGGCTACACCTTC
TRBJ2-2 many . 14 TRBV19 CASSIEVSTGELFF TGTGCCAGTAGTATAGAGGTCAGCACCGGGGAGCTGTTTTTT
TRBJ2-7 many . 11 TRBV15 CATSVGSEQYF TGTGCCACCAGCGTGGGTAGCGAGCAGTACTTC
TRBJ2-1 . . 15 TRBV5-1 CASSLGGPSYNEQFF TGCGCCAGCAGCTTGGGCGGTCCCTCCTACAATGAGCAGTTCTTC
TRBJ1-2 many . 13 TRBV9 CASSAKGSYGYTF TGTGCCAGCAGCGCTAAAGGATCATATGGCTACACCTTC
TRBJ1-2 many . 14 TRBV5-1 CASSLEQGNYGYTF TGCGCCAGCAGCTTGGAACAGGGAAACTATGGCTACACCTTC
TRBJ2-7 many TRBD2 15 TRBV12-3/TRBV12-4 CASTSGLAGAYEQYF TGTGCCAGCACTTCCGGACTAGCGGGGGCCTACGAGCAGTACTTC
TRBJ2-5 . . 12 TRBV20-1 CSGRTPEETQYF TGCAGTGGCAGGACACCTGAAGAGACCCAGTACTTC
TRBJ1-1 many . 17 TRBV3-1 CASSSIVPISIRTEAFF TGTGCCAGCAGCTCTATAGTTCCCATTTCAATTCGCACTGAAGCTTTCTTT
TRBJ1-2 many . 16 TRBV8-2 CGSALVDSRKTYGYTF TGTGGCAGTGCGCTCGTTGATAGCCGAAAGACCTATGGCTACACCTTC
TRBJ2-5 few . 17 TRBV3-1 CASSARYPISFSETQYF TGTGCCAGCAGCGCCCGATATCCCATTTCTTTCTCTGAGACCCAGTACTTC
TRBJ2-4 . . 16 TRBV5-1 CASSPGDVLAENIRYF TGCGCCAGCAGCCCAGGGGACGTACTAGCCGAAAACATTCGGTACTTC
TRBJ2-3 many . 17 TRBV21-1 CASSFGVATVMQDTQYF TGTGCCAGCAGTTTTGGAGTAGCTACAGTCATGCAAGATACGCAGTATTTT
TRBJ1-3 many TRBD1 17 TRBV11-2 CASSGLTGPSSGNTIYF TGTGCCAGCAGCGGCCTGACAGGGCCGAGCTCTGGAAACACCATATATTTT
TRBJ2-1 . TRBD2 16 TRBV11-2 CTSSFTSGSSYNEQFF TGTACCAGCAGCTTCACTAGCGGGAGCTCCTACAATGAGCAGTTCTTC
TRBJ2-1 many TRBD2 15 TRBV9 CASSPSGRPYNEQFF TGTGCCAGCTCCCCTAGCGGGAGGCCCTACAATGAGCAGTTCTTC
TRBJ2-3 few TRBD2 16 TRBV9 CASSHDSGGSTDTQYF TGTGCCAGCAGTCACGATTCGGGGGGTTCGACAGATACGCAGTATTTT
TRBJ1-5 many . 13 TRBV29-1 CSVRDNYNQPQHF TGCAGCGTTAGGGACAACTACAATCAGCCCCAGCATTTT
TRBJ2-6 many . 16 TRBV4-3 CASSRSATSGANVLTF TGCGCCAGCAGCCGATCCGCAACATCTGGGGCCAACGTCCTGACTTTC
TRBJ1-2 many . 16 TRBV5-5 CASSRPVSRKTYGYTF TGTGCCAGCTCGAGGCCTGTCTCGCGAAAGACCTATGGCTACACCTTC
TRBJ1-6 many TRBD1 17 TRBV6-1 CASSEVSGTGWKSPLHF TGTGCCAGCAGTGAAGTATCCGGGACAGGGTGGAAATCACCCCTCCACTTT
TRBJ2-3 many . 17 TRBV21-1 CASRTLLATVMQDTQYF TGTGCCAGCAGGACCTTATTAGCTACAGTCATGCAAGATACGCAGTATTTT
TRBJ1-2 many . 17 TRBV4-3 CASSRAPGRRKTYGYTF TGCGCCAGCAGCCGTGCCCCAGGACGTCGAAAGACCTATGGCTACACCTTC